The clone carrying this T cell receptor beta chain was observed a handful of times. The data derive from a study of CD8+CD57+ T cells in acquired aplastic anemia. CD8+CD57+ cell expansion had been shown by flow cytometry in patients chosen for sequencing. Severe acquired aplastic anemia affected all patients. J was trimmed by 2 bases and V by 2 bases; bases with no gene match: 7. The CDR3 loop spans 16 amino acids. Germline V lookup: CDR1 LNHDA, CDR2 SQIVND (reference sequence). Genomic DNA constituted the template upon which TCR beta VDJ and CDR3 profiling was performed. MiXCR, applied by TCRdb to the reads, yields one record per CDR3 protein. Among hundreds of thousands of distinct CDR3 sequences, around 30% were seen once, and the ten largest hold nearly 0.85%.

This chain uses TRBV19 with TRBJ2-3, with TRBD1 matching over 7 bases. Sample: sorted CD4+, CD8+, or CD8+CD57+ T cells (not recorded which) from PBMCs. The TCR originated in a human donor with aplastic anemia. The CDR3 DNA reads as TGTGCCAGTAGTATAAAATGGGGACAGATCACAGATACGCAGTATTTT. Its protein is CASSIKWGQITDTQYF.